The rows below give T cell receptor beta chains drawn from one sample of a study of lymphopenia after photon versus proton radiotherapy. The table came from immunoSEQ multiplex PCR; TCRdb's copy has only in-frame clones and leaves some out. The sample records around 62,000 clones, about 81% being singletons. Sequences were derived from peripheral blood, sampled from a patient treated with proton-based radiotherapy. The source of these receptors is a man in his 60s with pancreatic cancer. Each CDR3 is given with its conserved first and last residue. A D gene is named only where the DNA matches it firmly. The size of a clone is reported for some rows only, either as once, few or many, or as a class for expanded clones.

clone_size	v_call	d_call	j_call	cdr3_aa	cdr3_nt
.	TRBV4-1	TRBD2	TRBJ2-3	CASSQEVLAGGVDTQYF	TGCGCCAGCAGCCAAGAAGTACTAGCGGGAGGGGTAGATACGCAGTATTTT
.	TRBV11-2	TRBD1	TRBJ2-2	CASSSGTGGLTGELFF	TGTGCCAGCAGCTCAGGGACAGGGGGCTTAACCGGGGAGCTGTTTTTT
.	TRBV14	.	TRBJ2-7	CASSQEARDPPYEQYF	TGTGCCAGCAGCCAAGAAGCTAGGGACCCTCCCTACGAGCAGTACTTC
.	TRBV6-4	TRBD2	TRBJ2-4	CATSGGAKNIQYF	TGTGCTACGTCGGGGGGAGCCAAAAACATTCAGTACTTC
.	TRBV10-3	.	TRBJ2-7	CAISSGTTSSYEQYF	TGTGCCATCAGTTCCGGGACCACTAGCTCCTACGAGCAGTACTTC
.	TRBV19	.	TRBJ2-2	CASSPGRGTGELFF	TGTGCCAGTAGCCCCGGGCGTGGCACCGGGGAGCTGTTTTTT
.	TRBV19	.	TRBJ2-3	CASSISTTDTQYF	TGTGCCAGTAGTATTTCCACCACAGATACGCAGTATTTT
.	TRBV29-1	.	TRBJ1-5	CSAQTAIDQPQHF	TGCAGCGCTCAAACGGCGATCGATCAGCCCCAGCATTTT
.	TRBV7-6	TRBD2	TRBJ2-5	CASSLAGGGETQYF	TGTGCCAGCAGCCTAGCGGGAGGGGGAGAGACCCAGTACTTC
.	TRBV28	TRBD1	TRBJ1-2	CASSLQGFNYGYTF	TGTGCCAGCAGCCTACAGGGGTTTAACTATGGCTACACCTTC
.	TRBV7-2	.	TRBJ1-2	CASSLGGGVDYGYTF	TGTGCCAGCAGCTTAGGAGGCGGGGTGGACTATGGCTACACCTTC
few	TRBV19	TRBD1	TRBJ2-7	CASNRGQGNYEQYF	TGTGCCAGTAACCGGGGACAGGGTAACTACGAGCAGTACTTC
.	TRBV5-4	.	TRBJ2-7	CASSLEGPRLYEQYF	TGTGCCAGCAGCTTGGAGGGGCCGCGTCTCTACGAGCAGTACTTC
.	TRBV5-1	.	TRBJ1-4	CASSLWAGEGEKLFF	TGCGCCAGCAGCTTGTGGGCAGGCGAGGGTGAAAAACTGTTTTTT
.	TRBV19	.	TRBJ1-1	CASRQYTEAFF	TGTGCCAGCAGACAGTACACTGAAGCTTTCTTT
.	TRBV6-5	TRBD2	TRBJ2-2	CASRPQAGMIGELFF	TGTGCCAGCAGGCCCCAAGCGGGAATGATAGGGGAGCTGTTTTTT
once	TRBV11-3	TRBD2	TRBJ2-1	CASSPRGASGANEQFF	TGTGCCAGCAGCCCACGAGGGGCTAGCGGAGCCAATGAGCAGTTCTTC
few	TRBV7-9	TRBD1	TRBJ2-7	CASSSQDRITYEQYF	TGTGCCAGCAGCTCCCAGGACAGGATCACCTACGAGCAGTACTTC
.	TRBV15	.	TRBJ1-5	CATSRVPSPDKPQHF	TGTGCCACCAGCAGAGTCCCCTCCCCGGACAAGCCCCAGCATTTT
.	TRBV6-4	TRBD2	TRBJ2-1	CASSGGSGGYNEQFF	TGTGCCAGCAGTGGGGGTAGCGGGGGATACAATGAGCAGTTCTTC
.	TRBV7-6	.	TRBJ2-1	CASSITSGSWDEQFF	TGTGCCAGCAGCATAACGAGTGGGTCTTGGGATGAGCAGTTCTTC
.	TRBV6-5	TRBD2	TRBJ2-3	CASRMTSGSTQYF	TGTGCCAGCAGGATGACTAGCGGGAGTACGCAGTATTTT
.	TRBV2	.	TRBJ2-2	CASRRTPTNTGELFF	TGTGCCAGCAGGAGGACACCGACGAACACCGGGGAGCTGTTTTTT
once	TRBV28	TRBD2	TRBJ2-1	CASRLTSRSVSQFF	TGTGCCAGCAGGTTGACTAGCAGGAGCGTGTCGCAGTTCTTC
.	TRBV5-6	.	TRBJ2-7	CASNGPTYEQYF	TGTGCCAGTAACGGCCCAACTTACGAGCAGTACTTC
.	TRBV11-2	TRBD2	TRBJ2-1	CASSATSGSLNEQFF	TGTGCCAGCAGCGCGACTAGCGGGAGCCTCAATGAGCAGTTCTTC
once	TRBV7-3	TRBD2	TRBJ2-1	CASSFGGLAGLDEQFF	TGTGCCAGCAGCTTCGGGGGACTAGCGGGATTGGATGAGCAGTTCTTC
.	TRBV9	TRBD1	TRBJ2-6	CASSVEGAGGANVLTF	TGTGCCAGCAGCGTAGAGGGGGCTGGTGGGGCCAACGTCCTGACTTTC
once	TRBV6-4	TRBD2	TRBJ2-3	CASSRTSDPTDTQYF	TGTGCCAGCAGTCGGACTAGCGACCCCACAGATACGCAGTATTTT
.	TRBV7-3	.	TRBJ2-1	CASGLAVGEQFF	TGTGCCAGCGGTCTGGCCGTCGGTGAGCAGTTCTTC
few	TRBV4-1	TRBD1	TRBJ1-5	CASSPGTEASSQSRILHF	TGCGCCAGCAGCCCAGGGACAGAGGCCTCCTCTCAATCAAGAATATTGCATTTT
.	TRBV6-5	.	TRBJ1-3	CASSSTAYSGNTIYF	TGTGCCAGCAGTTCGACAGCCTACTCTGGAAACACCATATATTTT
.	TRBV18	.	TRBJ2-7	CASSPGGLPYEQYF	TGTGCCAGCTCACCAGGGGGGCTCCCTTACGAGCAGTACTTC
.	TRBV5-1	TRBD2	TRBJ2-1	CASTEAGGPGNEQFF	TGCGCCAGCACGGAGGCGGGAGGGCCAGGGAATGAGCAGTTCTTC
.	TRBV28	TRBD1	TRBJ1-3	CASSLWGQGARGNTIYF	TGTGCCAGCAGTTTATGGGGACAGGGGGCGCGTGGAAACACCATATATTTT
.	TRBV7-9	.	TRBJ1-3	CASSSSGSGNTIYF	TGTGCCAGCAGCTCATCAGGGTCTGGAAACACCATATATTTT
.	TRBV4-2	.	TRBJ1-4	CASSQVLGLGEKLFF	TGTGCCAGCAGCCAAGTTTTGGGGCTCGGTGAAAAACTGTTTTTT
.	TRBV10-3	.	TRBJ2-3	CAIRPGPSDTQYF	TGTGCCATCAGACCGGGACCTTCCGATACGCAGTATTTT
.	TRBV28	.	TRBJ2-3	CASSQLVLRDTQYF	TGTGCCAGCAGCCAACTCGTCCTCAGAGATACGCAGTATTTT
few	TRBV5-1	TRBD1	TRBJ2-1	CASSLTGTGGYHEQFF	TGCGCCAGCAGCCTGACCGGGACAGGGGGCTACCATGAGCAGTTCTTC
few	TRBV18	.	TRBJ2-7	CASSSQGYEQYF	TGTGCCAGCTCATCCCAAGGATACGAGCAGTACTTC